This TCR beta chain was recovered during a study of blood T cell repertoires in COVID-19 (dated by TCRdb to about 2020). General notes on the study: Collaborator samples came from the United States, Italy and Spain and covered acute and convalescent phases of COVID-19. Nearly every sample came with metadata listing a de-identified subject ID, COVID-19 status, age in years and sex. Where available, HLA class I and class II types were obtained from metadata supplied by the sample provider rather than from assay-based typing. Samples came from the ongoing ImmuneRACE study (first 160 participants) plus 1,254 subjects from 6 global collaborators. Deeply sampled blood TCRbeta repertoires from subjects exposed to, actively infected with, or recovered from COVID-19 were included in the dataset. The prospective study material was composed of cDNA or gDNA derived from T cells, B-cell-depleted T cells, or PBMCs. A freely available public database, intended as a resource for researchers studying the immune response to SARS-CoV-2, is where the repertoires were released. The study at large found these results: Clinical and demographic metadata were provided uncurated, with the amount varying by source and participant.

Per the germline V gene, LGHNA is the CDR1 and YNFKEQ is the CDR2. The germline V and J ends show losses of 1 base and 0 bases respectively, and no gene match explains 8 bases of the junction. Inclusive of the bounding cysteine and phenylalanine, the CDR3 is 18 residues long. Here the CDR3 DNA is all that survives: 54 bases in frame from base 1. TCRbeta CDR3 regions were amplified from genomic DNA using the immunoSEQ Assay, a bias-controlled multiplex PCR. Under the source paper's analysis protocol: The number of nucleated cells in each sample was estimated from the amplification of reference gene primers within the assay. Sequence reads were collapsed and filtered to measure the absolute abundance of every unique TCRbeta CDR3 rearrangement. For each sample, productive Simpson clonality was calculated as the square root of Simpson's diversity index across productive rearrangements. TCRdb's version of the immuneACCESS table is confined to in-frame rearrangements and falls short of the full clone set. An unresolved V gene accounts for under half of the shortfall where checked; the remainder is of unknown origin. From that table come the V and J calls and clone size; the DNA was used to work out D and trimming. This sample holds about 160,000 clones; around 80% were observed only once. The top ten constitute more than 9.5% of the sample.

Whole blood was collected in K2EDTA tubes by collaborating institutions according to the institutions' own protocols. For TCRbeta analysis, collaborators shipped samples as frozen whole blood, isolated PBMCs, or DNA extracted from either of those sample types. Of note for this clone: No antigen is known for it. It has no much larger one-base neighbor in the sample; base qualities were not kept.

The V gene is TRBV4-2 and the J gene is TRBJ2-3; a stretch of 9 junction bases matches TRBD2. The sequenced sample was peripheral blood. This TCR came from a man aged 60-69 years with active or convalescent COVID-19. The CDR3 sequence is CASSQVFSGGASTDTQYF. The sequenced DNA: TGTGCCAGCAGCCAAGTATTTAGCGGGGGAGCTAGCACAGATACGCAGTATTTT.